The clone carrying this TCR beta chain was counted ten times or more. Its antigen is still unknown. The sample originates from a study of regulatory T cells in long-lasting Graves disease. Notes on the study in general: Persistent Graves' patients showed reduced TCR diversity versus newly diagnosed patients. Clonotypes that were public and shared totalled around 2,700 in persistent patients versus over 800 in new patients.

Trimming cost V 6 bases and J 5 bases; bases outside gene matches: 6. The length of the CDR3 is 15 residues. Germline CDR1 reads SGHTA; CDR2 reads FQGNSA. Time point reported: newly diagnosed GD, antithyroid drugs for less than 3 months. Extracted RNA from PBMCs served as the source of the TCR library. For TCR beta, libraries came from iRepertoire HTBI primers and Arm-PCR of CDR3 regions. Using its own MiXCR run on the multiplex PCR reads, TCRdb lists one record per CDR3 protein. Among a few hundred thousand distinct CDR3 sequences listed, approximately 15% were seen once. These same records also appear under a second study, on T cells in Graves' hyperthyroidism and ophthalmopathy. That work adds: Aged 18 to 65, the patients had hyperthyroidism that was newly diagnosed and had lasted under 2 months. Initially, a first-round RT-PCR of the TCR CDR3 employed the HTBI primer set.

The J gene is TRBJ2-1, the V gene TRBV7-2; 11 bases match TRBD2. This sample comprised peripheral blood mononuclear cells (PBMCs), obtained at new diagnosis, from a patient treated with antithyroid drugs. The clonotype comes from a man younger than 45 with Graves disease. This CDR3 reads CASSLTSGRNNEQFF. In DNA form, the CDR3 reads TGTGCCAGCAGTCTAACTAGCGGGAGAAACAATGAGCAGTTCTTC. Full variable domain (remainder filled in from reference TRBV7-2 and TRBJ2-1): GAGVSQSPSNKVTEKGKDVELRCDPISGHTALYWYRQSLGQGLEFLIYFQGNSAPDKSGLPSDRFSAERTGGSVSTLTIQRTQQEDSAVYLCASSLTSGRNNEQFFGPGTRLTVL.